Listed here are 8 T cell receptor beta chains from one sample, sequenced in a study of T cell repertoires in cytomegalovirus infection. TCRdb re-called the reads through MiXCR, storing one row per CDR3 protein. The sample has hundreds of thousands of distinct CDR3 sequences, about 33% seen once. Their cognate antigens are unknown. Source: cultured PBMCs, taken from culture after CMV antigen stimulation. The receptors were gathered from a human donor in good health (CMV status not recorded). Some clones in this sample may be carry-over from other donors' samples.

This clonotype was detected a few times. This chain uses TRBV7-8 with TRBJ2-1; D is possibly TRBD1 or TRBD2 (5 bases each). Germline V gene data show CDR1 as SGHVS and CDR2 as FQNEAQ. V dropped 1 base and J dropped 10 bases, with 11 bases sitting between them. The CDR3 sequence is 13 residues long. This CDR3 reads CASSLVRDGEQFF. Written as DNA, the CDR3 is TGTGCCAGCAGCTTAGTTCGGGACGGGGAGCAGTTCTTC.

This chain connects TRBV5-1 to TRBJ2-2; 9 bases line up with TRBD2. V lost 6 bases and J lost 4; bases outside the gene matches: 4. This CDR3 is 14 amino acids long. Germline loops: CDR1 SGHRS, CDR2 YFSETQ. The CDR3 is CASKKREATGELFF. Written as DNA, the CDR3 is TGCGCCAGCAAGAAGCGGGAGGCCACCGGGGAGCTGTTTTTT.

The chain is built from TRBV30 and TRBJ2-3; TRBD2 matches 7 bases. The CDR3 totals 13 residues. V lost 2 bases and J lost 5; bases outside the gene matches: 4. CDR1 GTSNPN and CDR2 SVGIG come from the germline V gene (reference sequence). DNA of the CDR3: TGTGCCTGGAGTTGGGGGGGTATAGATACGCAGTATTTT. It codes for CAWSWGGIDTQYF.

This clonotype was counted many times. The rearrangement links TRBV7-2 to TRBJ2-1; 7 bases map to TRBD1. The CDR3 length is 14 residues. CDR1 is SGHTA and CDR2 is FQGNSA in the germline V gene. V dropped 5 bases and J dropped 0; count of bases not matched to a gene: 1. The CDR3 loop reads CASSRDSSYNEQFF. In DNA, the CDR3 is TGTGCCAGCAGCCGGGACAGCTCCTACAATGAGCAGTTCTTC.

The J gene is TRBJ1-2, the V gene TRBV7-2; perhaps TRBD1 as D (6 bases). V gave up 4 bases and J gave up 4 bases, with 16 bases separating them. The CDR3 consists of 15 residues. Germline assignment: CDR1 SGHTA and CDR2 FQGNSA. CDR3 nucleotides: TGTGCCAGCAGCTCCTACAAAGACAGGAGCTATGGCTACACCTTC. Its translation: CASSSYKDRSYGYTF. Full variable domain (outside the CDR3, taken from reference TRBV7-2 and TRBJ1-2): GAGVSQSPSNKVTEKGKDVELRCDPISGHTALYWYRQSLGQGLEFLIYFQGNSAPDKSGLPSDRFSAERTGGSVSTLTIQRTQQEDSAVYLCASSSYKDRSYGYTFGSGTRLTVV.

The chain combines TRBV6-5 with TRBJ2-3; 8 bases are shared with TRBD1. The CDR3 runs to 15 residues. V dropped 2 bases and J dropped 5; count of bases not matched to a gene: 6. CDR1 and CDR2 (germline): MNHEY, SVGAGI. The CDR3 protein is CASSYGQGAEDTQYF. The CDR3 DNA is TGTGCCAGCAGTTACGGGCAGGGGGCAGAAGATACGCAGTATTTT.

This clonotype was recorded a few times. The rearrangement joins TRBV11-2 to TRBJ1-6; TRBD1 might be the D (5 bases). Germline assignment: CDR1 SGHAT and CDR2 FQNNGV. The CDR3 is 16 residues long. Trimming took 4 bases from V and 11 from J, leaving 21 bases between them. The DNA of the CDR3 is TGTGCCAGCAGCTCCCTTAAGCGGGGCCCCGAAACACCCCTCCACTTT. It specifies CASSSLKRGPETPLHF. The complete variable domain, with remaining parts taken from reference TRBV11-2 and TRBJ1-6, reads EAGVAQSPRYKIIEKRQSVAFWCNPISGHATLYWYQQILGQGPKLLIQFQNNGVVDDSQLPKDRFSAERLKGVDSTLKIQPAKLEDSAVYLCASSSLKRGPETPLHFGNGTRLTVT.

The chain couples TRBV12-3 or TRBV12-4 to TRBJ2-1, with 8 bases that match TRBD2. The ends lost 1 base at V and 10 bases at J; junction bases unmatched: 15. This CDR3 has 17 residues. The CDR3 region is CASSLGLGTSSLLEQFF. The CDR3, as DNA: TGTGCCAGCAGTTTAGGGTTGGGGACTAGTTCCCTCCTCGAGCAGTTCTTC.